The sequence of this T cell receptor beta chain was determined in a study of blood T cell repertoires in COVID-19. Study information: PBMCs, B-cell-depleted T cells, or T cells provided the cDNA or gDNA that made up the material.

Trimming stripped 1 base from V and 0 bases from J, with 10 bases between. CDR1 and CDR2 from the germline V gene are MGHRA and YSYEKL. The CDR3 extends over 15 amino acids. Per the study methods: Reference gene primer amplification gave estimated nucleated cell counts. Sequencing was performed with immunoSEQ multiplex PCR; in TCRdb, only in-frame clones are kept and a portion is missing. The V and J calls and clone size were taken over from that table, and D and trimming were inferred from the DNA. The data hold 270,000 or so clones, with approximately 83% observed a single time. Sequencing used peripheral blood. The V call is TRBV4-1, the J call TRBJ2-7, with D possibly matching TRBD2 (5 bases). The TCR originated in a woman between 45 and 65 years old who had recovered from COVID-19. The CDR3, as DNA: TGCGCCAGCAGCCAAGGCGGGTTGAGCTCCTACGAGCAGTACTTC. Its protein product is CASSQGGLSSYEQYF.